This T cell receptor beta chain is from a study of response to subunit inactivated influenza vaccine. MiXCR was run by TCRdb on the RT-PCR reads, yielding one entry per CDR3 protein. The data hold about 500,000 distinct CDR3 sequences, with 16% observed a single time. General study findings and limits: A suggestion made by the authors is that each seasonal influenza vaccination recruits few new T cells.

About this clonotype: Its antigen is not identified.

Germline V gene data show CDR1 as LNHNV and CDR2 as YYDKDF (reference sequence). V gave up 0 bases and J gave up 4 bases, with 16 bases separating them. The CDR3 contains 16 residues. The gene calls are TRBV15 and TRBJ2-7; the D is unclear. The specimen was CD4+ T cells sorted from PBMCs, collected about 23 months after vaccination. This receptor was identified in a man between 50 and 75 years old who received an inactivated influenza vaccine. The CDR3 here is CATSRDFGRNLYEQYF. The CDR3 nucleotides are TGTGCCACCAGCAGAGATTTCGGCAGGAACCTTTACGAGCAGTACTTC.